Each of the 19 T cell receptor beta chains below was sequenced from the same sample in a study of identical twins. One entry per CDR3 protein, called by TCRdb with MiXCR from the 5' RACE reads. The table records hundreds of thousands of distinct CDR3 sequences, about 9.4% of them present only once. These records were also assigned to another study, of yellow fever vaccine responses in identical twins.

The specimen was PBMCs. These receptors all come from a woman aged 18-29 years in good health.

The chain recombines TRBV7-2 with TRBJ2-7; D is undetermined. CDR1 SGHTA and CDR2 FQGNSA come from the germline V gene. V lost 1 base and J lost 9, with 10 bases in between. The CDR3 runs 12 residues. CDR3 sequence: CASSLGGSWQYF. CDR3 nucleotide sequence: TGTGCCAGCAGCTTAGGGGGATCGTGGCAGTACTTC.

Only a few counts were recorded for this clonotype. J is TRBJ2-1 and V is TRBV7-2; unclear D gene. The CDR3 runs 14 residues. Germline V CDR1 and CDR2: SGHTA, FQGNSA. V gave up 5 bases and J gave up 7 bases, with 15 bases separating them. CDR3 sequence (DNA): TGTGCCAGCAGCGAGATTGGCCCCGGGAATGAGCAGTTCTTC. Encoded protein: CASSEIGPGNEQFF.

This clonotype was detected only a few times. This rearrangement joins TRBV27 to TRBJ1-1; 9 nucleotides match TRBD1. Per the germline V gene, CDR1 is MNHEY and CDR2 is SMNVEV (reference sequence). This CDR3 region has 14 residues. The ends lost 7 bases at V and 3 bases at J; junction bases unmatched: 6. CDR3 DNA: TGTGCCAGCACTGGGACAGGGACTGACACTGAAGCTTTCTTT. Its translation: CASTGTGTDTEAFF.

This clonotype was found a few times. The chain has TRBV4-1 and TRBJ2-7; 11 bases are shared with TRBD2. Losses at the gene ends were 0 bases for V and 6 bases for J; bases not matched to a gene: 7. The CDR3 spans 16 residues. Germline CDR1 MGHRA, CDR2 YSYEKL. The CDR3 coding sequence is TGCGCCAGCAGCCAAGAATGGCTAGCGGGAGGCCGCGAGCAGTACTTC. This translates into CASSQEWLAGGREQYF.

This clonotype was detected only a few times. This chain links TRBV7-9 with TRBJ2-1; TRBD1 matches at 10 bases. Germline CDR1 and CDR2: SEHNR and FQNEAQ (reference sequence). V was pared by 4 bases and J by 6 bases, with 6 bases of the junction left unmatched. CDR3 length equals 15 residues. The CDR3 loop is CASSSRDRGINEQFF. DNA of the CDR3: TGTGCCAGCAGCTCCCGGGACAGGGGTATCAATGAGCAGTTCTTC.

The genes are TRBV27 and TRBJ2-2, with 13 bases fitting TRBD2. Germline V gene data show CDR1 as MNHEY and CDR2 as SMNVEV (reference sequence). The CDR3 length is 14 residues. The V gene end was trimmed by 8 bases and the J gene end by 7 bases; junction bases not matched to a gene: 4. CDR3 region: CASLGLAGVGELFF. In DNA form, the CDR3 reads TGTGCCAGCCTCGGACTAGCGGGGGTCGGGGAGCTGTTTTTT.

This clonotype was observed at least ten times. The gene calls are TRBV24-1 and TRBJ2-2; TRBD2 agrees at 11 bases. This CDR3 is built from 16 residues. CDR1 is KGHDR and CDR2 is SFDVKD in the germline V gene. With 4 bases clipped from V and 6 bases from J, the junction kept 6 bases outside the gene matches. This CDR3 reads CATSDHSGGAAGELFF. Written as DNA, the CDR3 is TGTGCCACCAGTGACCATAGCGGGGGGGCGGCCGGGGAGCTGTTTTTT.

This clonotype has a handful of counts. The rearrangement joins TRBV6-5 to TRBJ1-2; D perhaps matches TRBD1 (6 bases). Trimming removed 7 bases at V and 5 bases at J, with 11 bases between. CDR3 size: 12 residues. Germline CDR1 MNHEY, CDR2 SVGAGI. The chain's CDR3 is CASTGGAYGYTF. CDR3 nucleotides: TGTGCCAGCACCGGGGGGGCGTATGGCTACACCTTC.

The chain employs TRBV5-1 and TRBJ2-6; D ambiguous. The CDR3 is 16 residues long. Germline assignment: CDR1 SGHRS and CDR2 YFSETQ. Trimming took off 1 base at V and 1 base at J, with 9 bases between the two ends. CDR3 bases: TGCGCCAGCAGCTTGATTGATATGTCTGGGGCCAACGTCCTGACTTTC. Encoded protein: CASSLIDMSGANVLTF.

V and J are TRBV5-1 and TRBJ2-1, with 9 bases identical to TRBD1. CDR3 length equals 16 residues. Germline CDR1 reads SGHRS; CDR2 reads YFSETQ. V was clipped by 4 bases and J by 5 bases; unmatched bases: 10. For the CDR3, the DNA is TGCGCCAGCAGCCACAGCGGGACAGGGACCCACAATGAGCAGTTCTTC. Residues: CASSHSGTGTHNEQFF.

The CDR3 DNA follows: TGCAGCGCTGAGACAGGGGGGGGCACTGAAGCTTTCTTT. Translated, it gives CSAETGGGTEAFF. The V call is TRBV29-1, the J call TRBJ1-1, with 9 bases aligning to TRBD1. CDR3 length equals 13 residues. Germline loops: CDR1 SQVTM, CDR2 ANQGSEA. The J segment lost 4 bases and the V segment lost 7 bases, leaving 7 bases of the junction unmatched.

This chain uses TRBV2 with TRBJ2-7; D might be TRBD2 (7 bases). The CDR3 spans 14 residues. V lost 6 bases, J lost 5 bases, and 17 bases lay in between. Germline V gene lookup returns CDR1 SNHLY and CDR2 FYNNEI. This CDR3 reads CASRGRGHYDEQYF. The DNA for the CDR3 is TGTGCCAGCAGGGGGCGGGGGCATTACGACGAGCAGTACTTC. Together with reference TRBV2 and TRBJ2-7, the CDR3 gives the full variable domain: EPEVTQTPSHQVTQMGQEVILRCVPISNHLYFYWYRQILGQKVEFLVSFYNNEISEKSEIFDDQFSVERPDGSNFTLKIRSTKLEDSAMYFCASRGRGHYDEQYFGPGTRLTVT.

The CDR3 reads CASHGQGSLGADTQYF. The CDR3 DNA sequence: TGTGCCAGCCACGGACAGGGAAGTTTGGGCGCAGATACGCAGTATTTT. The genes are TRBV25-1 and TRBJ2-3; TRBD1 matches 8 bases. CDR1 and CDR2 (germline): MGHDK, SYGVNS. CDR3 length: 16 residues. J lost 4 bases, V lost 8 bases, and 14 bases had no gene match.

J is TRBJ1-2 and V is TRBV4-2, with 7 bases identical to TRBD1. The CDR3 is 16 amino acids. Trimming took 3 bases from V and 7 from J; bases not matched to a gene: 14. From germline, CDR1 is LGHNA and CDR2 YNFKEQ. The CDR3 bases are TGTGCCAGCAGCCACCCCGTTGACCGGGACAGTTCTGGCTACACCTTC. Amino acids: CASSHPVDRDSSGYTF.

This clonotype has at least ten counts. This chain links TRBV5-6 with TRBJ2-1; 10 bases are a match to TRBD1. V lost 4 bases, J lost 0 bases, and 7 bases stayed unmatched. This CDR3 is 17 amino acids long. Germline-derived CDR1 and CDR2 are SGHDT and YYEEEE. The CDR3 sequence is CASSTDRGRTSYNEQFF. The CDR3 DNA reads TGTGCCAGCAGCACCGACAGGGGGCGAACCTCCTACAATGAGCAGTTCTTC.

This chain connects TRBV28 to TRBJ2-1; possibly TRBD1 for D (5 bases). Trimming stripped 6 bases from V and 5 bases from J, with 14 bases between. The CDR3 sequence is 14 residues long. CDR1 is MDHEN and CDR2 is SYDVKM in the germline V gene. In nucleotides, the CDR3 is TGTGCCAGCAGGCCCCTAGGGGCCAACAATGAGCAGTTCTTC. Protein product: CASRPLGANNEQFF.

This clonotype turned up a few times. The V call is TRBV20-1, the J call TRBJ2-1; D is possibly TRBD2 (5 bases). Germline CDR1 is DFQATT and CDR2 is SNEGSKA (reference sequence). The ends were cut back, 6 bases at V and 4 bases at J, with 19 bases in the middle. The CDR3 is 15 residues long. CDR3 sequence (DNA): TGCAGTGCCACTCGGATGGTTGGACTGTACAATGAGCAGTTCTTC. The encoded protein is CSATRMVGLYNEQFF.

The table lists this clonotype with a few counts. This chain links TRBV15 with TRBJ2-3; 8 positions match TRBD2. Germline-derived CDR1 and CDR2 are LNHNV and YYDKDF (reference sequence). The CDR3 is 19 residues long. V lost 0 bases, J lost 5 bases, and 16 bases stayed unmatched. The CDR3 DNA follows: TGTGCCACCAGCAGAGATAGGGGACTGTTGAGCGGGGGTGGAGATACGCAGTATTTT. Its translation is CATSRDRGLLSGGGDTQYF.

This clonotype was recorded at least ten times. V and J are TRBV6-1 and TRBJ2-5; perhaps TRBD2 as D (5 bases). Per the germline V gene, CDR1 is MNHNS and CDR2 is SASEGT. This CDR3 is built from 17 residues. V lost 5 bases, J lost 1 base, and 20 bases lay in between. CDR3 DNA: TGTGCCAGCAGTCAAAAAGGAGGACTCAATACCCAAGAGACCCAGTACTTC. It specifies CASSQKGGLNTQETQYF.